One and the same sample provided the 13 T cell receptor beta chains below, sequenced in a study of T cell changes during pregnancy in multiple sclerosis. Assay used: immunoSEQ multiplex PCR; TCRdb lists only in-frame clones, some missing. The sample lists about 38,000 clones, over 80% occurring once. The sample consisted of CD4+ T cells from peripheral blood mononuclear cells, taken in the third trimester of pregnancy. The receptors originated from a female donor in good health, enrolled as a control in a pregnancy study.

The chain links TRBV28 to TRBJ1-6; 9 bases align to TRBD1. CDR1 is MDHEN, CDR2 SYDVKM, per germline. The ends lost 2 bases at V and 9 bases at J; junction bases unmatched: 5. This CDR3 is 15 amino acids long. CDR3 nucleotides: TGTGCCAGCAGTTTAGGGACAGGGAGTGTTTCACCCCTCCACTTT. Translating it yields CASSLGTGSVSPLHF. Using reference TRBV28 and TRBJ1-6 for the parts outside the CDR3, the full variable domain is DVKVTQSSRYLVKRTGEKVFLECVQDMDHENMFWYRQDPGLGLRLIYFSYDVKMKEKGDIPEGYSVSREKKERFSLILESASTNQTSMYLCASSLGTGSVSPLHFGNGTRLTVT.

The chain uses TRBV7-8 and TRBJ2-3, with 12 bases that match TRBD2. Germline V lookup: CDR1 SGHVS, CDR2 FQNEAQ. After removal of 5 bases from V and 6 bases from J, the junction contained 6 bases not matched to a gene. CDR3 length: 15 amino acids. The DNA of the CDR3 is TGTGCCAGCAGCCCGACTAGCGGGAGATCGGATACGCAGTATTTT. It encodes CASSPTSGRSDTQYF.

The chain joins TRBV9 to TRBJ2-3, with 12 bases aligning to TRBD2. Trimming removed 0 bases from V and 2 bases from J; junction bases left unmatched: 4. This CDR3 comprises 17 residues. Germline CDR1 reads SGDLS; CDR2 reads YYNGEE. The CDR3, as DNA: TGTGCCAGCAGCGTAGGACTAGCGGGAGCTTTCACAGATACGCAGTATTTT. The encoded protein is CASSVGLAGAFTDTQYF.

The chain combines TRBV20-1 with TRBJ2-1; D not certain. V dropped 7 bases and J dropped 8 bases, with 12 bases sitting between them. Per germline, CDR1 DFQATT and CDR2 SNEGSKA (reference sequence). CDR3 length: 11 amino acids. CDR3: CSVVVRDEQFF. In DNA, the CDR3 is TGCAGTGTGGTAGTCCGCGATGAGCAGTTCTTC.

This clone was recorded only once. V and J are TRBV11-2 and TRBJ2-7; D not certain. The CDR3 length is 14 residues. V lost 1 base and J lost 2, with 9 bases in between. Germline V gene sequence: CDR1 SGHAT, CDR2 FQNNGV. The CDR3 region has the DNA TGTGCCAGCAGCTTAGGAAGTGAGACCTACGAGCAGTACTTC. Translating gives CASSLGSETYEQYF.

V is TRBV28 and J is TRBJ2-1; D is possibly TRBD1 (5 bases). The germline CDR1 and CDR2 sequences are MDHEN and SYDVKM. Trimming removed 1 base at V and 7 bases at J, with 17 bases between. The CDR3 loop spans 16 amino acids. Here the CDR3 reads CASSLFSGFHANEQFF. The CDR3 region has the DNA TGTGCCAGCAGTTTATTCTCAGGGTTTCACGCTAATGAGCAGTTCTTC. Together with reference TRBV28 and TRBJ2-1, the CDR3 gives the full variable domain: DVKVTQSSRYLVKRTGEKVFLECVQDMDHENMFWYRQDPGLGLRLIYFSYDVKMKEKGDIPEGYSVSREKKERFSLILESASTNQTSMYLCASSLFSGFHANEQFFGPGTRLTVL.

The chain is built from TRBV25-1 and TRBJ1-2; the D gene is possibly TRBD1 (5 bases). The CDR3 contains 13 residues. Germline CDR1 and CDR2: MGHDK and SYGVNS. The ends were cut back, 5 bases at V and 7 bases at J, with 14 bases in the middle. The CDR3 region is CASSIKGGGGYTF. In DNA, the CDR3 is TGTGCCAGCAGTATTAAGGGCGGGGGTGGCTACACCTTC.

The chain is built from TRBV4-1 and TRBJ2-5; 7 bases agree with TRBD2. The CDR3 is 14 residues long. With 3 bases clipped from V and 0 bases from J, the junction kept 1 base outside the gene matches. Germline V gene data show CDR1 as MGHRA and CDR2 as YSYEKL. The CDR3 protein is CASSHGGNQETQYF. For the CDR3, the DNA is TGCGCCAGCAGCCACGGGGGGAACCAAGAGACCCAGTACTTC.

The chain combines TRBV5-6 with TRBJ2-7, with D tentatively TRBD2 (7 bases). The CDR3 is 15 residues long. Looked up from germline, CDR1 is SGHDT and CDR2 is YYEEEE. The V end was cut by 4 bases, the J end by 9 bases, with 23 bases between. CDR3 DNA: TGTGCCAGCAGCCAAGCCGGCGGGGGCCCTCTGGGGCAGTACTTC. This gives the protein CASSQAGGGPLGQYF.

The chain couples TRBV19 to TRBJ2-1; the match to TRBD2 covers 8 bases. This CDR3 spans 17 amino acids. V was pared by 3 bases and J by 4 bases, with 11 bases of the junction left unmatched. Germline V gene sequence: CDR1 LNHDA, CDR2 SQIVND (reference sequence). CDR3 bases: TGTGCCAGTAGTATTCTTGCCGGGGGGGCGTCTTACAATGAGCAGTTCTTC. Translating gives CASSILAGGASYNEQFF. Supplemented by reference TRBV19 and TRBJ2-1, the full variable domain reads DGGITQSPKYLFRKEGQNVTLSCEQNLNHDAMYWYRQDPGQGLRLIYYSQIVNDFQKGDIAEGYSVSREKKESFPLTVTSAQKNPTAFYLCASSILAGGASYNEQFFGPGTRLTVL.

This rearrangement joins TRBV13 to TRBJ1-3; possibly TRBD1 for D (6 bases). In germline, CDR1 is PRHDT, CDR2 FYEKMQ (reference sequence). The V end lost 5 bases, the J end lost 5 bases, and 19 bases lay between the germline ends. The CDR3 sequence is 16 residues long. CDR3 DNA: TGTGCCAGCAGCCGAAAAATTTGGACAGACCGAAACACCATATATTTT. Translation: CASSRKIWTDRNTIYF. Variable domain in full (rest from reference TRBV13 and TRBJ1-3): AAGVIQSPRHLIKEKRETATLKCYPIPRHDTVYWYQQGPGQDPQFLISFYEKMQSDKGSIPDRFSAQQFSDYHSELNMSSLELGDSALYFCASSRKIWTDRNTIYFGEGSWLTVV.

V usage is TRBV27 and J usage is TRBJ1-2; 7 positions match TRBD1. Trimming took 0 bases from V and 8 from J; bases not matched to a gene: 6. Germline loops: CDR1 MNHEY, CDR2 SMNVEV (reference sequence). CDR3 size: 14 residues. The CDR3 region is CASSLSSTGDGYTF. CDR3 nucleotides: TGTGCCAGCAGTTTATCATCAACAGGGGACGGCTACACCTTC.

The V and J genes are TRBV30 and TRBJ2-5; possibly TRBD1 for D (5 bases). The CDR3 sequence is 13 residues long. Germline V gene lookup returns CDR1 GTSNPN and CDR2 SVGIG (reference sequence). V dropped 0 bases and J dropped 5 bases, with 10 bases sitting between them. CDR3 region: CAWSVKGPETQYF. In DNA, the CDR3 is TGTGCCTGGAGTGTAAAGGGGCCGGAGACCCAGTACTTC.